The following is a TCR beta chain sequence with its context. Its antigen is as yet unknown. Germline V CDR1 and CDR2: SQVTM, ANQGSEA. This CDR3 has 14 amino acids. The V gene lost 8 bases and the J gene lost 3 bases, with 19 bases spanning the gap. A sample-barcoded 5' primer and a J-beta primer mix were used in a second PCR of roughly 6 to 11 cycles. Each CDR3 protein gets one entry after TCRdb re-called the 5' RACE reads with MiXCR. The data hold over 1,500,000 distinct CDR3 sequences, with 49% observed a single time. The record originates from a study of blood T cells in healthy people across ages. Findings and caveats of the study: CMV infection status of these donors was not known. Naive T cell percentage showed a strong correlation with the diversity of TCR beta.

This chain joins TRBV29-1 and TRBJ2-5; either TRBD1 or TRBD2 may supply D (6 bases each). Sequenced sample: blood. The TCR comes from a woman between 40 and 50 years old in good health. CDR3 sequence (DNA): TGCAGCACACCGATCGGGGGCGTGGAAGAGACCCAGTACTTC. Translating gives CSTPIGGVEETQYF.